A selection of T cell receptor beta chains follows, all from one sample in a study of cytomegalovirus exposure and HLA in healthy donors. The assay was immunoSEQ multiplex PCR, and TCRdb's table has in-frame clones only and misses some. The table has 150,000 to 200,000 clones, 75% to 90% seen once. Sequenced input: PBMCs. The origin of the receptors is a boy aged 2 to 10 in good health and CMV-seronegative. The CDR3 runs from the conserved cysteine through the conserved F or W. The D gene is left open where the match is weak. Some rows mark clone size as missing; the rest say once, few, many or name a class of expanded clone.

clone_size: NA
j_call: TRBJ1-6
d_call: NA
v_call: TRBV11-2
cdr3_nt: TGTGCCAGCAGCCTGACAGAAAATTCACCCCTCCACTTT
cdr3_aa: CASSLTENSPLHF

clone_size: NA
j_call: TRBJ2-5
d_call: TRBD2
v_call: TRBV7-3
cdr3_nt: TGTGCCAGCAGCCACAAGGGAGGGACTAGCCTCCAAGAGACCCAGTACTTC
cdr3_aa: CASSHKGGTSLQETQYF

clone_size: once
j_call: TRBJ2-7
d_call: TRBD1
v_call: TRBV27
cdr3_nt: TGTGCCAGCAGTGATGACAGGGGCGAGACCTACGAGCAGTACTTC
cdr3_aa: CASSDDRGETYEQYF

clone_size: NA
j_call: TRBJ1-2
d_call: NA
v_call: TRBV5-1
cdr3_nt: TGCGCCAGCAGCCCCAGCGGTGGAAGTGTGGACCTACCACGGAGGGACTATGGCTACACCTTC
cdr3_aa: CASSPSGGSVDLPRRDYGYTF

clone_size: NA
j_call: TRBJ1-1
d_call: NA
v_call: TRBV27
cdr3_nt: TGTGCCAGCAGTTTACGGAGGGGATTGAACACTGAAGCTTTCTTT
cdr3_aa: CASSLRRGLNTEAFF

clone_size: NA
j_call: TRBJ2-7
d_call: NA
v_call: TRBV28
cdr3_nt: TGTGCCAGCAGGCGGGGGCCTTCCTACGAGCAGTACTTC
cdr3_aa: CASRRGPSYEQYF

clone_size: NA
j_call: TRBJ1-2
d_call: NA
v_call: TRBV27
cdr3_nt: TGTGCCAGCAGTATCCGGACCGAAAGAGGGTATGGCTACACCTTC
cdr3_aa: CASSIRTERGYGYTF

clone_size: once
j_call: TRBJ1-1
d_call: TRBD1
v_call: TRBV28
cdr3_nt: TGTGCCAGCAGTTTCAGGGGGCCTGAAGCTTTCTTT
cdr3_aa: CASSFRGPEAFF

clone_size: NA
j_call: TRBJ1-5
d_call: NA
v_call: TRBV18
cdr3_nt: TGTGCCAGCTCCCAGGGGCTGGTCAATCAGCCCCAGCATTTT
cdr3_aa: CASSQGLVNQPQHF

clone_size: NA
j_call: TRBJ2-1
d_call: TRBD2
v_call: TRBV9
cdr3_nt: TGTGCCAGCAGTTCTAGCGGGAGAAGCTACAATGAGCAGTTCTTC
cdr3_aa: CASSSSGRSYNEQFF

clone_size: NA
j_call: TRBJ1-5
d_call: TRBD1
v_call: TRBV2
cdr3_nt: TGTGCCAGCAGTCCGACAGGGGCTATGGGTCAGCCCCAGCATTTT
cdr3_aa: CASSPTGAMGQPQHF

clone_size: NA
j_call: TRBJ1-1
d_call: TRBD1
v_call: TRBV19
cdr3_nt: TGTGCCAGTAGTCTACTATACCCTCACAGGGGATGGCGCGGCACTGAAGCTTTCTTT
cdr3_aa: CASSLLYPHRGWRGTEAFF

clone_size: NA
j_call: TRBJ2-3
d_call: TRBD2
v_call: TRBV9
cdr3_nt: TGTGCCAGCAGCGTAGACCCCTTCACGTCTAGCGGAGGAAGCACAGATACGCAGTATTTT
cdr3_aa: CASSVDPFTSSGGSTDTQYF

clone_size: NA
j_call: TRBJ2-1
d_call: NA
v_call: TRBV9
cdr3_nt: TGTGCCAGCAGCCTCAATGCCGGCGGCCCATCCAATGAGCAGTTCTTC
cdr3_aa: CASSLNAGGPSNEQFF

clone_size: NA
j_call: TRBJ2-3
d_call: TRBD2
v_call: TRBV5-1
cdr3_nt: TGCGCCAGCAGCCTACTAGCGGGGGGGCCCACAGATACGCAGTATTTT
cdr3_aa: CASSLLAGGPTDTQYF

clone_size: NA
j_call: TRBJ2-7
d_call: NA
v_call: TRBV4-1
cdr3_nt: TGCGCCAGCAGCCAAGATCGCGGGGATTCCTACGAGCAGTACTTC
cdr3_aa: CASSQDRGDSYEQYF

clone_size: NA
j_call: TRBJ2-4
d_call: NA
v_call: TRBV18
cdr3_nt: TGTGCCAGCTCACCAGGGGGGATTCAAAACATTCAGTACTTC
cdr3_aa: CASSPGGIQNIQYF

clone_size: NA
j_call: TRBJ1-1
d_call: TRBD1
v_call: TRBV6-5
cdr3_nt: TGTGCCAGCAGTTACCCGGGACAGGGGGTCGGTTTTGCTTTCTTT
cdr3_aa: CASSYPGQGVGFAFF

clone_size: NA
j_call: TRBJ2-2
d_call: NA
v_call: TRBV6-6
cdr3_nt: TGTGCCAGCCTACGGGGCGGGGAGCTGTTTTTT
cdr3_aa: CASLRGGELFF

clone_size: NA
j_call: TRBJ2-3
d_call: NA
v_call: TRBV13
cdr3_nt: TGTGCCAGCAGCTTAGGAGGGAGTCCAGATACGCAGTATTTT
cdr3_aa: CASSLGGSPDTQYF

clone_size: NA
j_call: TRBJ2-2
d_call: NA
v_call: TRBV7-8
cdr3_nt: TGTGCCAGCAGCTCGGGAGCGGGTGCGAACACCGGGGAGCTGTTTTTT
cdr3_aa: CASSSGAGANTGELFF

clone_size: NA
j_call: TRBJ2-2
d_call: NA
v_call: TRBV9
cdr3_nt: TGTGCCAGCAGCGTCGGGCAGGGCACCGGGGAGCTGTTTTTT
cdr3_aa: CASSVGQGTGELFF

clone_size: NA
j_call: TRBJ1-1
d_call: NA
v_call: TRBV9
cdr3_nt: TGTGCCAGCAGCGTAGCTCAGGGGCGGGACACTGAAGCTTTCTTT
cdr3_aa: CASSVAQGRDTEAFF

clone_size: NA
j_call: TRBJ2-3
d_call: NA
v_call: TRBV10-1
cdr3_nt: TGCGCCAGCAGAGCCTCCCACACAGATACGCAGTATTTT
cdr3_aa: CASRASHTDTQYF

clone_size: NA
j_call: TRBJ1-1
d_call: NA
v_call: TRBV6-5
cdr3_nt: TGTGCCAGCAGTTACTCTCAAGAGGCTGAAGCTTTCTTT
cdr3_aa: CASSYSQEAEAFF

clone_size: NA
j_call: TRBJ1-5
d_call: NA
v_call: TRBV27
cdr3_nt: TGTGCCAGCAGTCCCTACAGCAATCAGCCCCAGCATTTT
cdr3_aa: CASSPYSNQPQHF

clone_size: NA
j_call: TRBJ2-7
d_call: TRBD2
v_call: TRBV11-2
cdr3_nt: TGTGCCAGCAGTTGGACTAGCGGGGTCTCCTACGAGCAGTACTTC
cdr3_aa: CASSWTSGVSYEQYF

clone_size: NA
j_call: TRBJ1-2
d_call: NA
v_call: TRBV5-1
cdr3_nt: TGCGCCAGCAGCTTGGACGTTGGCAGGGAGGTAATCTATGGCTACACCTTC
cdr3_aa: CASSLDVGREVIYGYTF

clone_size: NA
j_call: TRBJ2-2
d_call: TRBD1
v_call: TRBV7-9
cdr3_nt: TGTGCCAGCAGCGCGGACAGGGGGGCGAACACCGGGGAGCTGTTTTTT
cdr3_aa: CASSADRGANTGELFF

clone_size: NA
j_call: TRBJ1-1
d_call: NA
v_call: TRBV5-8
cdr3_nt: TGTGCCAGCAGCTTGGGGGGGGGCACTGAAGCTTTCTTT
cdr3_aa: CASSLGGGTEAFF

clone_size: few
j_call: TRBJ2-7
d_call: NA
v_call: TRBV4-2
cdr3_nt: TGTGCCAGCAGCCAAGATTCATCAGGCACCTACGAGCAGTACTTC
cdr3_aa: CASSQDSSGTYEQYF

clone_size: NA
j_call: TRBJ2-7
d_call: NA
v_call: TRBV19
cdr3_nt: TGTGCCAGTAGTATAGGTGGCAGGGGTTACGAGCAGTACTTC
cdr3_aa: CASSIGGRGYEQYF

clone_size: NA
j_call: TRBJ2-1
d_call: TRBD2
v_call: TRBV2
cdr3_nt: TGTGCCAGACTACCGGGACTAGCGGTCCCTCCGAGCTCCTACAATGAGCAGTTCTTC
cdr3_aa: CARLPGLAVPPSSYNEQFF

clone_size: NA
j_call: TRBJ2-1
d_call: NA
v_call: TRBV11-1
cdr3_nt: TGTGCCAGCAGCTTATCGTCAGGGGTAGTGAGGAATGAGCAGTTCTTC
cdr3_aa: CASSLSSGVVRNEQFF

clone_size: NA
j_call: TRBJ1-3
d_call: TRBD1
v_call: TRBV2
cdr3_nt: TGTGCCAGCAGTTTTAAGACAGGGGGCACCATATATTTT
cdr3_aa: CASSFKTGGTIYF

clone_size: NA
j_call: TRBJ2-3
d_call: NA
v_call: TRBV29-1
cdr3_nt: TGCAGCGCCGATAGCGGCGCAGATACGCAGTATTTT
cdr3_aa: CSADSGADTQYF

clone_size: once
j_call: TRBJ1-2
d_call: TRBD1
v_call: TRBV28
cdr3_nt: TGTGCCAGCAGTCCCCGGACAGGATCTACTTTATATGGCTACACCTTC
cdr3_aa: CASSPRTGSTLYGYTF

clone_size: NA
j_call: TRBJ2-3
d_call: TRBD2
v_call: TRBV12-5
cdr3_nt: TGTGCTAGTGGTTTGGACTCGGGACTAGCGGGAATCCCCTCCACAGATACGCAGTATTTT
cdr3_aa: CASGLDSGLAGIPSTDTQYF

clone_size: NA
j_call: TRBJ2-7
d_call: TRBD1
v_call: TRBV11-2
cdr3_nt: TGTGCCAGCAGGCCGAACAGGGGGGTCTACGAGCAGTACTTC
cdr3_aa: CASRPNRGVYEQYF

clone_size: NA
j_call: TRBJ1-3
d_call: NA
v_call: TRBV28
cdr3_nt: TGTGCCAGCAGTTTAAATCCAGGGTCTGGAAACACCATATATTTT
cdr3_aa: CASSLNPGSGNTIYF

clone_size: NA
j_call: TRBJ1-5
d_call: TRBD1
v_call: TRBV2
cdr3_nt: TGTGCCAGCAGTGATGACAGGGCTATTCAGCCCCAGCATTTT
cdr3_aa: CASSDDRAIQPQHF

clone_size: once
j_call: TRBJ2-1
d_call: TRBD1
v_call: TRBV15
cdr3_nt: TGTGCCACCAGCAGATCCAACCGGGACAGGGCCCATGAGCAGTTCTTC
cdr3_aa: CATSRSNRDRAHEQFF

clone_size: NA
j_call: TRBJ2-1
d_call: TRBD2
v_call: TRBV18
cdr3_nt: TGTGCCAGCTCATCGAGCTATCCGGGACTAGGGGCCCCTGAGCAGTTCTTC
cdr3_aa: CASSSSYPGLGAPEQFF